The 24 T cell receptor beta chains presented below share a single source sample, sequenced in a study of shared clonotypes between healthy human individuals. This table comes from immunoSEQ multiplex PCR, and its TCRdb copy is limited to in-frame clones, with some not included. The sample holds 85,000 to 100,000 clones, 67% seen once. Sequenced: memory CD8+ T cells sorted from blood. The subset is: CD45RO+ cells pooled with CCR7-negative TemRA cells. These receptors originate from a man aged 25 to 40 in good health.

The J gene is TRBJ2-7, the V gene TRBV7-9, with D possibly TRBD1 on 6 matching bases. The germline gives CDR1 SEHNR, CDR2 FQNEAQ (reference sequence). The CDR3 spans 12 residues. V lost 5 bases, J lost 5 bases, and 10 bases lay in between. The CDR3 region is CASSPQGHEQYF. The CDR3 DNA sequence: TGTGCCAGCAGCCCACAGGGCCACGAGCAGTACTTC.

The chain joins TRBV5-4 to TRBJ2-3, with 8 bases identical to TRBD2. J was trimmed by 4 bases and V by 4 bases; bases with no gene match: 8. The CDR3 is made up of 15 amino acids. Germline V gene lookup returns CDR1 SGHNT and CDR2 YYREEE (reference sequence). The CDR3 bases are TGTGCCAGCAGCGCTCGGGAGGGCCGAGCAGATACGCAGTATTTT. Its translation: CASSAREGRADTQYF. The variable domain in full, with the rest retrieved from reference TRBV5-4 and TRBJ2-3, is ETGVTQSPTHLIKTRGQQVTLRCSSQSGHNTVSWYQQALGQGPQFIFQYYREEENGRGNFPPRFSGLQFPNYSSELNVNALELDDSALYLCASSAREGRADTQYFGPGTRLTVL.

V gene TRBV12-2 combines with J gene TRBJ2-1. TRBV12-2 is a pseudogene segment. The CDR3 has 17 residues. The CDR3 region has the DNA TGTGCAAGTCGCTTAGGAAGTTGTCGTTGGGTTTTAAATGAGCAGTTCTTC. Translating it yields CASRLGSCRWVLNEQFF.

V is TRBV10-1 and J is TRBJ2-2; D is undetermined. The CDR3 sequence is 17 residues long. Germline values: CDR1 WNHNN, CDR2 SYGVQD (reference sequence). Between the trimmed V and J ends, which lost 0 bases and 2 bases, there was a span of 13 bases. CDR3 coding DNA: TGCGCCAGCAGTGAGTCTCGCGTGGGAATCAACACCGGGGAGCTGTTTTTT. It encodes CASSESRVGINTGELFF.

This clone occurred once. In DNA, the CDR3 is TGTGCCAGCAGCCCACCCGTGGAAGCTTTCTTT. Translated, it gives CASSPPVEAFF. The V call is TRBV7-7, the J call TRBJ1-1, with no clear D. The CDR3 is 11 residues long. Looked up from germline, CDR1 is SSHAT and CDR2 is FNYEAQ (reference sequence). Trimming took off 5 bases at V and 8 bases at J, with 9 bases between the two ends.

The rearrangement joins TRBV4-1 to TRBJ1-2; D remains ambiguous. The CDR3 length is 13 residues. V shed 6 bases and J shed 3 bases, with 11 bases lying between them. The V gene's germline CDR1 is MGHRA and CDR2 YSYEKL. The CDR3 DNA reads TGCGCCAGCAGGTCGGTCGGGGACTATGGCTACACCTTC. This translates into CASRSVGDYGYTF.

The CDR3 spells CASSSTLFSSYEQYF. The CDR3, as DNA: TGCGCCAGCAGCTCAACTTTATTCAGCTCCTACGAGCAGTACTTC. The J gene is TRBJ2-7, the V gene TRBV4-1; D unclear. Deletions cut 5 bases from V and 0 bases from J, with 14 bases between. CDR1 and CDR2 (germline): MGHRA, YSYEKL. CDR3 size: 15 residues.

J is TRBJ2-7 and V is TRBV28, with D possibly TRBD1 on 6 matching bases. From germline, CDR1 is MDHEN and CDR2 SYDVKM. The CDR3 totals 12 residues. Trimming stripped 9 bases from V and 3 bases from J, with 12 bases between. The DNA for the CDR3 is TGTGCCAGTACGGGACAAAACTACGAGCAGTACTTC. Encoded protein: CASTGQNYEQYF.

This clone was detected only once. The chain links TRBV19 to TRBJ1-4; D is possibly TRBD1 (6 bases). The CDR3 has 12 residues. Germline lookup yields CDR1 LNHDA and CDR2 SQIVND (reference sequence). Trimming left V 3 bases short and J 8 bases short, with 7 bases between. This CDR3 is CASSIDREKLFF. The CDR3 DNA sequence: TGTGCCAGTAGTATCGACAGGGAAAAACTGTTTTTT.

The chain recombines TRBV9 with TRBJ1-2, with 9 nucleotides matching TRBD1. The CDR3 totals 15 residues. Trimming removed 3 bases from V and 3 bases from J; junction bases left unmatched: 6. CDR1 is SGDLS, CDR2 YYNGEE, per germline. CDR3 loop: CASSARQGDHYGYTF. The DNA for the CDR3 is TGTGCCAGCAGCGCTCGACAGGGGGATCACTATGGCTACACCTTC.

This clone appeared once. V and J are TRBV2 and TRBJ2-7; 10 nucleotides agree with TRBD2. Trimming removed 4 bases from V and 3 bases from J; junction bases left unmatched: 9. The V gene's germline CDR1 is SNHLY and CDR2 FYNNEI. The CDR3 runs to 16 residues. CDR3 region: CASSVLAGDVGYEQYF. The CDR3 DNA sequence: TGTGCCAGCAGTGTTCTAGCGGGAGACGTAGGCTACGAGCAGTACTTC.

This clone ranks as medium-sized. The V gene is TRBV4-1, the J gene TRBJ2-7; TRBD1 matches at 7 bases. Germline CDR1 is MGHRA and CDR2 is YSYEKL. The J segment lost 5 bases and the V segment lost 1 base, leaving 14 bases of the junction unmatched. CDR3 length equals 17 residues. For the CDR3, the DNA is TGCGCCAGCAGCCAAGGCCCAGCAGGGGGAGTCAAAAACGAGCAGTACTTC. It codes for CASSQGPAGGVKNEQYF.

The count of this clone is one. J is TRBJ1-2 and V is TRBV7-9; D is ambiguous. CDR1 and CDR2 (germline): SEHNR, FQNEAQ (reference sequence). The CDR3 totals 13 residues. V was clipped by 6 bases and J by 4 bases, with 12 bases between them. CDR3 in amino acids: CASSRVRPYGYTF. In nucleotides, the CDR3 is TGTGCCAGCAGTCGCGTGAGGCCCTATGGCTACACCTTC.

CDR3 nucleotides: TGTGCCATCCCGGGGGGGGTTAGCACTGAAGCTTTCTTT. It translates to CAIPGGVSTEAFF. The chain joins TRBV7-9 to TRBJ1-1; perhaps TRBD1 as D (5 bases). Germline CDR1 SEHNR, CDR2 FQNEAQ (reference sequence). This CDR3 has 13 residues. The germline V and J ends were trimmed by 10 bases and 4 bases, with 16 bases remaining between them.

V and J are TRBV11-3 and TRBJ2-1; the D gene could be TRBD1 or TRBD2 (5 bases each). This CDR3 is built from 14 residues. V lost 1 base and J lost 9, with 13 bases in between. Germline V CDR1 and CDR2: SGHNT, YENEEA. In DNA form, the CDR3 reads TGTGCCAGCAGCTTAGTCTCCGCCGGGGCTGAGCAGTTCTTC. As protein: CASSLVSAGAEQFF.

The chain uses TRBV6-1 and TRBJ1-4; 7 bases line up with TRBD1. The germline V gene encodes CDR1 MNHNS and CDR2 SASEGT. This CDR3 is built from 14 residues. V shed 6 bases, J shed 8 bases, and the junction held 9 bases outside the gene matches. The CDR3 region is CASRAGQENEKLFF. CDR3 coding DNA: TGTGCCAGCAGGGCTGGACAGGAGAACGAAAAACTGTTTTTT.

This clone was detected a few times. The chain is built from TRBV6-5 and TRBJ2-1; 9 bases fit TRBD2. The CDR3 totals 15 residues. CDR1 and CDR2 (germline): MNHEY, SVGAGI. The junction had 3 bases not matched to a gene; V was cut back by 4 bases and J by 2 bases. CDR3 in DNA: TGTGCCAGCAGTTCTGGACTAGCGACCTACAATGAGCAGTTCTTC. Translating gives CASSSGLATYNEQFF.

V usage is TRBV15 and J usage is TRBJ2-7; D may be TRBD1 (5 bases). V shed 3 bases and J shed 2 bases, with 11 bases lying between them. This CDR3 is built from 14 residues. Germline CDR1 LNHNV, CDR2 YYDKDF (reference sequence). The CDR3 protein is CATSSYQGAYEQYF. In DNA, the CDR3 is TGTGCCACCAGCAGTTACCAGGGTGCCTACGAGCAGTACTTC.

The chain joins TRBV7-3 to TRBJ2-1, with D perhaps matching TRBD2 (6 bases). Germline CDR1 SGHTA, CDR2 FQGTGA. V was shortened by 2 bases and J by 4 bases, with 12 bases between the two germline ends. The CDR3 covers 15 residues. In DNA, the CDR3 is TGTGCCAGCAGCTTAGCGGGACGAGAATACAATGAGCAGTTCTTC. It encodes CASSLAGREYNEQFF.

The chain combines TRBV5-3 with TRBJ1-5, with D possibly matching TRBD1 (6 bases). TRBV5-3 is recorded as an ORF, its role being uncertain. With 0 bases removed from V and 2 bases from J, the gap between germline ends came to 15 bases. The CDR3 totals 17 residues. CDR3 sequence reads: CARSLAGGQKGNQPQHF. CDR3 coding DNA: TGTGCCAGAAGCTTGGCCGGGGGGCAGAAGGGCAATCAGCCCCAGCATTTT.

V and J are TRBV7-6 and TRBJ2-1; 8 bases are shared with TRBD2. V trimming: 2 bases; J trimming: 6 bases; junction bases outside the gene matches: 9. The CDR3 spans 16 residues. Germline-derived CDR1 and CDR2 are SGHVS and FNYEAQ. CDR3 DNA: TGTGCCAGCAGCTTAATGCTAGCGGGTCTTGTCAATGAGCAGTTCTTC. Translating gives CASSLMLAGLVNEQFF.

The chain carries TRBV5-5 and TRBJ2-5; the match to TRBD1 covers 8 bases. Trimming took 4 bases from V and 7 from J; bases not matched to a gene: 6. Germline-derived CDR1 and CDR2 are SGHKS and YYEKEE (reference sequence). The CDR3 has 13 residues. The chain's CDR3 is CASSRETGVTQYF. CDR3 bases: TGTGCCAGCAGCCGTGAGACAGGGGTGACCCAGTACTTC.

This rearrangement joins TRBV28 to TRBJ1-5; D ambiguous. The CDR3 is 13 amino acids. Germline V gene lookup returns CDR1 MDHEN and CDR2 SYDVKM. The V end was cut by 4 bases, the J end by 4 bases, with 8 bases between. This CDR3 reads CASSWTENQPQHF. The CDR3 DNA sequence: TGTGCCAGCAGTTGGACGGAGAATCAGCCCCAGCATTTT.

The chain recombines TRBV10-3 with TRBJ2-5; the match to TRBD2 covers 9 bases. The J call may be mistaken, given a closer DNA end match to TRBJ2-7. Germline CDR1 and CDR2: ENHRY and SYGVKD. The CDR3 runs 15 residues. The CDR3 DNA reads TGTGCCATCAGTGGCCTCGGGCGGGGGGGTGACGAGCAGTACTTC. Amino acids: CAISGLGRGGDEQYF.